This T cell receptor beta chain was captured in a study of molecular identifiers for immune sequencing clone quantification. For the study at large: Replicate experiments divided RNA from about 20,000 or 100,000 naive CD8 cells into five parts and sequenced four. The study's findings and limits: Jurkat TCR RNA spiked in from one cell reportedly remained identifiable amid about a million naive cells.

TCRdb reanalysed the PCR reads using MiXCR and keeps one entry per CDR3 protein. The sample shows some 590,000 distinct CDR3 sequences, 25% of them seen only once. As concerns this clonotype: Its antigen is not identified. Possible read error: a much larger clone is one base away.

Input for naive CD8 libraries was roughly 17,000 to 1,000,000 sorted cells; the RNA fraction used was 10%, 30% or 50%. As CD8+CD4-CCR7+CD45RA+ cells, naive CD8 T cells were sorted. This CDR3 has 14 amino acids. Germline V lookup: CDR1 WSHSY, CDR2 SAAADI. What was sequenced was naive CD8+ T cells from blood, with Jurkat cell RNA spiked in. The subset was: FACS-sorted CD8+CD4-CCR7+CD45RA+ naive T cells. The receptor was isolated from a human donor in good health. Some libraries in this study had Jurkat cell RNA spiked in. This chain uses TRBV10-2 with TRBJ1-4, with D perhaps TRBD1 (5 bases). CDR3 loop: CTSSQDITNEKLFF. The CDR3, as DNA: TGCACCAGCAGTCAGGACATTACTAATGAAAAACTGTTTTTT.